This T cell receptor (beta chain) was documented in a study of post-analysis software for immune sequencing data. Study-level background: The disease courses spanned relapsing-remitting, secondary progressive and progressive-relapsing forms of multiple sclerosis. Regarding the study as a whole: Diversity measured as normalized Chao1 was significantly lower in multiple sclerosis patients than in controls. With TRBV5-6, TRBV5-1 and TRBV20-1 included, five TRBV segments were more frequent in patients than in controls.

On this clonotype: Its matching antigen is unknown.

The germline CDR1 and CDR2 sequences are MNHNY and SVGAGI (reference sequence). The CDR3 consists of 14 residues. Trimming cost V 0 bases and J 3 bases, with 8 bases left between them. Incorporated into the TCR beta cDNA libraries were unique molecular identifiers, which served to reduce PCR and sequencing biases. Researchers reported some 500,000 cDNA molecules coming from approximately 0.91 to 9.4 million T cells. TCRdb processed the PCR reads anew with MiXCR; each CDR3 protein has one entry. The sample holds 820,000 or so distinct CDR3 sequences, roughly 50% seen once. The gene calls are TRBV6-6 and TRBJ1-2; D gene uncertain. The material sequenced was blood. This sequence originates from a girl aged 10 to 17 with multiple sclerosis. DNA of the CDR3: TGTGCCAGCAGTTACTCCGGAGGGCACTATGGCTACACCTTC. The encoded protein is CASSYSGGHYGYTF.